The entry below describes one TCR beta chain. Its cognate antigen is unknown. Germline V gene data show CDR1 as MNHEY and CDR2 as SVGAGI. The germline V and J ends were trimmed by 2 bases and 6 bases, with 13 bases remaining between them. The CDR3 is 14 amino acids. The data belong to a study of T-cell memory formation after mild COVID-19. A single record per CDR3 protein comes from TCRdb applying MiXCR to the 5' RACE reads. Found here are 270,000 or so distinct CDR3 sequences, about a sixth of them singletons; the top ten hold roughly 24%. General study points: Clones shrinking from day 15 to 85 showed even CD4/CD8 mixes; later expanders tilted CD4+.

What was sequenced was PBMCs or a T cell subset sorted from them (not recorded which). This clonotype was obtained from a man between 18 and 35 years old who had mild COVID-19 (a few samples of this study predate the infection). Cell type and time point are not known. The chain links TRBV6-5 to TRBJ1-1, with D uncertain. CDR3 DNA: TGTGCCAGCAGTTACAGGGTTTGGGAGGCTGAAGCTTTCTTT. It encodes CASSYRVWEAEAFF.